This T cell receptor (beta chain) derives from a study of T cells in Graves' hyperthyroidism and ophthalmopathy. Study overall: Prior to any treatment, at the point of initial diagnosis, peripheral blood was collected. Overall study findings and caveats: Progression to ophthalmopathy was predicted a median of roughly 6.8 months early. Also found in blood were most expanded thyroid clonotypes above 0.001.

The CDR3 runs 14 residues. The ends were cut back, 0 bases at V and 0 bases at J, with 7 bases in the middle. From germline, CDR1 is GTSNPN and CDR2 SVGIG (reference sequence). Amplification of TCR beta CDR3 regions used RNA as the template. An initial round of RT-PCR targeting the TCR CDR3 relied on the HTBI primer set. MiXCR was run by TCRdb on the multiplex PCR reads, yielding one entry per CDR3 protein. The sample records 300,000 to 450,000 distinct CDR3 sequences, more than 20% being singletons. As for this clonotype: Its specificity is not known.

Among the patients, aged 18 to 65, hyperthyroidism was newly diagnosed and had lasted under 2 months. The clonotype originates from a man aged 45-60 years with Graves' hyperthyroidism. This chain links TRBV30 with TRBJ2-3; D not resolved. The source material was blood. DNA of the CDR3: TGTGCCTGGAGTGTAAGGGCTAGCACAGATACGCAGTATTTT. It codes for CAWSVRASTDTQYF.